This T cell receptor (beta chain) was documented in a study of blood T cell repertoires in COVID-19. Study-level information: Acute-phase and convalescent COVID-19 samples originated in the United States, Italy and Spain. Nucleic acid was either cDNA or gDNA, and it came from T cells, B-cell-depleted T cells, or PBMCs.

Original processing notes: From reference gene primer amplification, estimates of nucleated cell counts were derived. This table comes from immunoSEQ multiplex PCR, and its TCRdb copy is limited to in-frame clones, with some not included. The V and J calls and clone size come from that table; D and trimming were worked out from the DNA. The table lists about 220,000 clones, 84% of them singletons, with 9.7% in the top ten. This CDR3 is 14 amino acids long. J lost 6 bases, V lost 2 bases, and 6 bases had no gene match. Looked up from germline, CDR1 is MDHEN and CDR2 is SYDVKM. The sample was peripheral blood. This TCR was sampled from a man aged 50-59 years with active or convalescent COVID-19. The chain recombines TRBV28 with TRBJ2-5; TRBD1 aligns across 7 bases. The CDR3: CASSLPTGVQTQYF. DNA for the CDR3: TGTGCCAGCAGTTTACCCACAGGGGTGCAGACCCAGTACTTC.